The 5 T cell receptor beta chains in this list originate from one sample, sequenced in a study of shared clonotypes between healthy human individuals. Using immunoSEQ multiplex PCR, the repertoire was profiled, and TCRdb retains in-frame clones only, with some absent. The sample yields some 2.3 million clones, roughly 93% seen once. The sequenced sample consisted of naive CD4+ T cells from PBMCs. Subset specified: CD45RA+ positively selected. The receptors originated from a man younger than 35 in good health. Some clones in this sample may be carry-over from other donors' samples.

The chain is built from TRBV5-1 and TRBJ2-6; D gene ambiguous. The CDR3 has 16 amino acids. Germline lookup yields CDR1 SGHRS and CDR2 YFSETQ. The V end was cut by 0 bases, the J end by 1 base, with 8 bases between. CDR3 amino acids: CASSLAFASGANVLTF. The CDR3 DNA sequence: TGCGCCAGCAGCTTGGCCTTCGCATCTGGGGCCAACGTCCTGACTTTC.

For the CDR3, the DNA is TGTGCCAGCGGAAGGACGGGGGGCGGATACAATGAGCAGTTCTTC. It encodes CASGRTGGGYNEQFF. The genes are TRBV6-1 and TRBJ2-1, with D tentatively TRBD2 (7 bases). This CDR3 region has 15 residues. Germline assignment: CDR1 MNHNS and CDR2 SASEGT. Trimming shortened V by 8 bases and J by 4 bases, and 18 bases separated the two germline ends.

DNA of the CDR3: TGTGCCAGCAGTTTAGGTCAGGGAAGCTCTGGGGCCAACGTCCTGACTTTC. Protein: CASSLGQGSSGANVLTF. The J gene is TRBJ2-6, the V gene TRBV27, with D perhaps matching TRBD1 (5 bases). Germline CDR1 MNHEY, CDR2 SMNVEV (reference sequence). CDR3 size: 17 residues. V was clipped by 2 bases and J by 0 bases, with 11 bases between them.

The V gene is TRBV29-1, the J gene TRBJ2-7, with 10 nucleotides matching TRBD1. With 4 bases clipped from V and 4 bases from J, the junction kept 7 bases outside the gene matches. There are 14 residues in the CDR3. Looked up from germline, CDR1 is SQVTM and CDR2 is ANQGSEA. This CDR3 reads CSVAPGQGKYEQYF. The CDR3, as DNA: TGCAGCGTTGCCCCGGGACAGGGGAAGTACGAGCAGTACTTC.

This sequence joins TRBV19 and TRBJ1-5; D might be TRBD1 (6 bases). The germline gives CDR1 LNHDA, CDR2 SQIVND (reference sequence). V gave up 7 bases and J gave up 6 bases, with 10 bases separating them. This CDR3 region has 12 residues. CDR3 sequence reads: CASNPTGQPQHF. The CDR3 coding sequence is TGTGCCAGTAACCCGACAGGTCAGCCCCAGCATTTT. Drawing the rest from reference TRBV19 and TRBJ1-5, the complete variable domain is DGGITQSPKYLFRKEGQNVTLSCEQNLNHDAMYWYRQDPGQGLRLIYYSQIVNDFQKGDIAEGYSVSREKKESFPLTVTSAQKNPTAFYLCASNPTGQPQHFGDGTRLSIL.